This TCR beta chain is drawn from a study of T-cell memory formation after mild COVID-19. As for the study in general: The TCR clusters were mostly specific to one donor. The study's findings and limits: Most CD4+ clones that shrank were in CM and EM, while CD8+ ones turned up in EMRA. The study detected some responding clones in pre-infection memory, suggesting cross-reactive memory joined.

5'RACE with constant-segment primers built TCRalpha and TCRbeta cDNA libraries with UMIs. TCRdb recomputed calls from the 5' RACE reads with MiXCR, one row per CDR3 protein. The sample shows a few hundred thousand distinct CDR3 sequences, roughly 19% of them seen only once. This clonotype was recorded a few times. The target antigen is unknown. This CDR3 has 15 amino acids. The germline V gene encodes CDR1 DFQATT and CDR2 SNEGSKA (reference sequence). The V gene end was trimmed by 2 bases and the J gene end by 6 bases; junction bases not matched to a gene: 7. The TCR comes from a man in his late teens or twenties who had mild COVID-19 (a few samples of this study predate the infection). Cell type and time point are not known. V and J are TRBV20-1 and TRBJ2-1; 10 bases are a match to TRBD1. Specimen: PBMCs or a T cell subset sorted from them (not recorded which). The CDR3 DNA reads as TGCAGTGCTAGACCCCGGGACAGGGGCTTCAATGAGCAGTTCTTC. Amino acids: CSARPRDRGFNEQFF.